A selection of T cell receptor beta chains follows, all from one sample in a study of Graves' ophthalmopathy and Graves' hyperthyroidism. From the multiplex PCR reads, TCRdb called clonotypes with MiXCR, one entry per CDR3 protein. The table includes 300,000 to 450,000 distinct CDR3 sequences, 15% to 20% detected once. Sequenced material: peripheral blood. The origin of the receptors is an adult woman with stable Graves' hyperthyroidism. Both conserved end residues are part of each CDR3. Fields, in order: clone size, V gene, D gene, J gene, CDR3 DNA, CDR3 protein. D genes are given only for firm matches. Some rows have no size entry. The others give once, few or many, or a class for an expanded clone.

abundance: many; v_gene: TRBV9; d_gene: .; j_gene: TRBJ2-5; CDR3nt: TGTGCCAGCAGCGTCCAGGGAGCAGAGCAAGAGACCCAGTACTTC; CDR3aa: CASSVQGAEQETQYF
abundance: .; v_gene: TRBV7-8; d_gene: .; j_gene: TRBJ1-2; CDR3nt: TGTGCCAGCAGCGGGGGGGCAGGTGGCTACACCTTC; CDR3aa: CASSGGAGGYTF
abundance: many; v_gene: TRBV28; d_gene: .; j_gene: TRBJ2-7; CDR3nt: TGTGCCAGCAGTTTCCCGACTAACCGGGACGACTTCCACTACGAGCAGTACTTC; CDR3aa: CASSFPTNRDDFHYEQYF
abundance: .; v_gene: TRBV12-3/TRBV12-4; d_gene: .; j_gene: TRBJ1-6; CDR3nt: TGTGCCACTCCAAGGCCATCGAATTCACCCCTCCACTTT; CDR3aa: CATPRPSNSPLHF
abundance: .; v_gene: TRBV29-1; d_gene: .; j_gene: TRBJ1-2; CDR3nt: TGCAGCGTTGAAACAGAACTTTATGGCTACACCTTC; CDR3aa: CSVETELYGYTF
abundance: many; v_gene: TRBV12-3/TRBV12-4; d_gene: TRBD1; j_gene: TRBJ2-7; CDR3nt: TGTGCCAGCAGTTCCCCAGGGACAGGGCACTACGAGCAGTACTTC; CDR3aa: CASSSPGTGHYEQYF
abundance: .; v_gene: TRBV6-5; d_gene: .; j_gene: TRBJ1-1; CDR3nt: TGTGCCAGCAGTTACACGATGCAGAACACTGAAGCTTTCTTT; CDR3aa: CASSYTMQNTEAFF
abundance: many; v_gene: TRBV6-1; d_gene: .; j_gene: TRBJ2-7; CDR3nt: TGTGCCAGCAGTGACCTTGGAGTTAGTTACGAGCAGTACTTC; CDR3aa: CASSDLGVSYEQYF
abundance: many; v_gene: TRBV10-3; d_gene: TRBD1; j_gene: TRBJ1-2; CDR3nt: TGTGCCATCAACGGACAGGGGGGGTATGGCTACACCTTC; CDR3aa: CAINGQGGYGYTF
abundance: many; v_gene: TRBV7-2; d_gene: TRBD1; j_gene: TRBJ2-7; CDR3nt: TGTGCCAGCAGCCCATGGACAGGAGCCTACGAGCAGTACTTC; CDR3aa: CASSPWTGAYEQYF